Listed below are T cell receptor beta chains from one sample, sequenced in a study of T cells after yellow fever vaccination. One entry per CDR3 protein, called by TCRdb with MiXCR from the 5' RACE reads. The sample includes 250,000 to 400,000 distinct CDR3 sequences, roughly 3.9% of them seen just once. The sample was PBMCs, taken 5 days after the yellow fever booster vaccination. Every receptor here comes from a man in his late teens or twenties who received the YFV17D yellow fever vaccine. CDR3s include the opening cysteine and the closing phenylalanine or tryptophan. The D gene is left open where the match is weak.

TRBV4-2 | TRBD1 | CASSLTRGQGVGNTEAFF
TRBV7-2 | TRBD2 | CASSQLAGSYEQYF
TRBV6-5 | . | CASSSLRGGDSPLHF
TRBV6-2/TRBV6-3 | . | CASSYGHLNYGYTF
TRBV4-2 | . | CASSQVGPTATDTQYF
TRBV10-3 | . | CAISAGAQETQYF
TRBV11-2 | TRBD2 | CASSLATSSGGRNEQFF
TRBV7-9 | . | CASSLAQGPALGSPLHF
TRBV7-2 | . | CASSLEAPREAFF
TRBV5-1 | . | CASSSGVSGYGYTF
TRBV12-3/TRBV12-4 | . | CASRGRDEAFF
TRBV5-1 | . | CASSLMSGQETQYF
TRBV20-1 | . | CSARDGQETQYF
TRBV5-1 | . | CASSLVGSQVAEAFF